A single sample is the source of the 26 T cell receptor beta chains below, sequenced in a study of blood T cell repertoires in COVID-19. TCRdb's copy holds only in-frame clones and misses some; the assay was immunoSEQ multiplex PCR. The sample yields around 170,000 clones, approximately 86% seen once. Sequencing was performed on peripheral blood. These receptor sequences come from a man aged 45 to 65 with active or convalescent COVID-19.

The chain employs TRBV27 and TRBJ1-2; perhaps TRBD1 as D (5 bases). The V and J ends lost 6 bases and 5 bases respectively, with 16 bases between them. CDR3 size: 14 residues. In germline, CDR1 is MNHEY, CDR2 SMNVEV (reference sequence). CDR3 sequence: CASRDFGGSYGYTF. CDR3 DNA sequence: TGTGCCAGCAGAGATTTCGGGGGGTCTTATGGCTACACCTTC.

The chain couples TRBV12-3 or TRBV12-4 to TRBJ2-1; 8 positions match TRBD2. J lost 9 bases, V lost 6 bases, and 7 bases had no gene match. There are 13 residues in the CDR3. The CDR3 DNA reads TGTGCCAGCAGACAACCACTAGCGGTTGAGCAGTTCTTC. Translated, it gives CASRQPLAVEQFF.

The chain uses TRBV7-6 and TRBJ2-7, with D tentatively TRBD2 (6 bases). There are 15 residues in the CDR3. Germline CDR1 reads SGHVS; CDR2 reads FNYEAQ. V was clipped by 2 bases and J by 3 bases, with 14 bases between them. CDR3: CASSLNSGGGYEQYF. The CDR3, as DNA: TGTGCCAGCAGCTTAAATTCCGGGGGAGGCTACGAGCAGTACTTC. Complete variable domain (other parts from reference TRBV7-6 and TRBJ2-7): GAGVSQSPRYKVTKRGQDVALRCDPISGHVSLYWYRQALGQGPEFLTYFNYEAQQDKSGLPNDRFSAERPEGSISTLTIQRTEQRDSAMYRCASSLNSGGGYEQYFGPGTRLTVT.

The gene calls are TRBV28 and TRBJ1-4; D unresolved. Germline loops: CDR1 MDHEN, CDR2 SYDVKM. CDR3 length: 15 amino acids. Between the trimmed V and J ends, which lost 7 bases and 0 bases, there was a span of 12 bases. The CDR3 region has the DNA TGTGCCAGCATCAATAGACAAACAACTAATGAAAAACTGTTTTTT. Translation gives CASINRQTTNEKLFF.

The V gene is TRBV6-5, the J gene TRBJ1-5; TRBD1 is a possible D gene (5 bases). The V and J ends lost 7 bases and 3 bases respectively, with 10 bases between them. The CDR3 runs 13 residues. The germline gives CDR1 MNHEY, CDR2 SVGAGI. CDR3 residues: CASKGHVNQPQHF. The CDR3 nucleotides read TGTGCCAGCAAAGGACACGTCAATCAGCCCCAGCATTTT.

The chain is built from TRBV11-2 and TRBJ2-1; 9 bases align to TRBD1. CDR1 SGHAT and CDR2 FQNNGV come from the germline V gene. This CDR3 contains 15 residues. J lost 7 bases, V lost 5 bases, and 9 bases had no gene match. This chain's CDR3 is CASSAGTGPGNEQFF. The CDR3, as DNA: TGTGCCAGCAGCGCCGGGACAGGGCCAGGTAATGAGCAGTTCTTC.

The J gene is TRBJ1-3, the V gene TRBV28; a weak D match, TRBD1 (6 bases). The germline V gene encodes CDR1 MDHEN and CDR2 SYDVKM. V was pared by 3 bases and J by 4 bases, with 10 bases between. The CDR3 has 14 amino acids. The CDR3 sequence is CASSFPTGGNTIYF. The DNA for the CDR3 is TGTGCCAGCAGTTTCCCCACAGGGGGAAACACCATATATTTT. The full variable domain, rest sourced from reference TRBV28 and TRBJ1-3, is DVKVTQSSRYLVKRTGEKVFLECVQDMDHENMFWYRQDPGLGLRLIYFSYDVKMKEKGDIPEGYSVSREKKERFSLILESASTNQTSMYLCASSFPTGGNTIYFGEGSWLTVV.

The CDR3 sequence is CASSSDTAKNIQYF. In DNA form, the CDR3 reads TGTGCCAGCAGCTCCGACACAGCCAAAAACATTCAGTACTTC. The chain joins TRBV5-6 to TRBJ2-4; D unresolved. The CDR3 has 14 amino acids. V gave up 3 bases and J gave up 0 bases, with 7 bases separating them. The germline CDR1 and CDR2 sequences are SGHDT and YYEEEE. Full variable domain (missing parts from reference TRBV5-6 and TRBJ2-4): DAGVTQSPTHLIKTRGQQVTLRCSPKSGHDTVSWYQQALGQGPQFIFQYYEEEERQRGNFPDRFSGHQFPNYSSELNVNALLLGDSALYLCASSSDTAKNIQYFGAGTRLSVL.

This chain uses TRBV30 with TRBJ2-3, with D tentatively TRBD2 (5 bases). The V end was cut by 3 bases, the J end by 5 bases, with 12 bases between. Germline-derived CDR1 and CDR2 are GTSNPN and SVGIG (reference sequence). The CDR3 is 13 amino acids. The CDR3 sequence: CAWSKGLLDTQYF. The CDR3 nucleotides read TGTGCCTGGAGCAAAGGACTGCTAGATACGCAGTATTTT.

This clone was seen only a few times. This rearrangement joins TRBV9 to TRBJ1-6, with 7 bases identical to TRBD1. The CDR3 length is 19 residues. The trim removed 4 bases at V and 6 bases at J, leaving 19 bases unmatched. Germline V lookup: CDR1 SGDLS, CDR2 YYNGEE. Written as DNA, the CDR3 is TGTGCCAGCAGCCTATCGCCCGGCGGCCTACAGGGGACTAATTCACCCCTCCACTTT. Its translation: CASSLSPGGLQGTNSPLHF.

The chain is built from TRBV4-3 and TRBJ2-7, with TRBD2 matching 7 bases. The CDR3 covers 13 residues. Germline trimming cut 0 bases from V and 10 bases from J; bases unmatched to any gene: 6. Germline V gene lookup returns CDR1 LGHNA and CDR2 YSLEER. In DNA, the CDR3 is TGCGCCAGCAGCCAAGATGGGGGGGATAAACAGTACTTC. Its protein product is CASSQDGGDKQYF.

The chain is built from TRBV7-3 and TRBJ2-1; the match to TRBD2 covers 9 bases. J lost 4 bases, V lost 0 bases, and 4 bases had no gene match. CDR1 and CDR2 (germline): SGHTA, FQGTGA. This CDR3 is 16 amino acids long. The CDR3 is CASSLTASGAYNEQFF. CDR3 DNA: TGTGCCAGCAGCTTAACAGCTAGCGGGGCTTACAATGAGCAGTTCTTC.

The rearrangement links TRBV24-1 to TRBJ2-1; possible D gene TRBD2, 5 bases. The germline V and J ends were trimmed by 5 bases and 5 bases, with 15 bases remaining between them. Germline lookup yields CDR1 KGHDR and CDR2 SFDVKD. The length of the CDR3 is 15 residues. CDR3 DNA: TGTGCCACCAGTGGATCCGGGATCTGGGACAATGAGCAGTTCTTC. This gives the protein CATSGSGIWDNEQFF.

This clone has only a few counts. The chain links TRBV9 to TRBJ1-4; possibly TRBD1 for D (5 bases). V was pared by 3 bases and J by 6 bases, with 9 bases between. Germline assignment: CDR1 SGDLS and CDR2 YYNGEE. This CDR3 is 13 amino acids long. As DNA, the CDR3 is TGTGCCAGCAGCGCGGGGGTCGATGAAAAACTGTTTTTT. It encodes CASSAGVDEKLFF.

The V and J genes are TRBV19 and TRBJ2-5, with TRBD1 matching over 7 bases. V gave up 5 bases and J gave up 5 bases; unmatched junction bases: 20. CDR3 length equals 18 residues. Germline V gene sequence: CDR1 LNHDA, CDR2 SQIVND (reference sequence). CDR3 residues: CASSPSVLLLTGYETQYF. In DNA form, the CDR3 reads TGTGCCAGTAGTCCCTCCGTTCTTCTGCTGACAGGGTACGAGACCCAGTACTTC. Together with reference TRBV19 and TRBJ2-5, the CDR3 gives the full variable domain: DGGITQSPKYLFRKEGQNVTLSCEQNLNHDAMYWYRQDPGQGLRLIYYSQIVNDFQKGDIAEGYSVSREKKESFPLTVTSAQKNPTAFYLCASSPSVLLLTGYETQYFGPGTRLLVL.

This CDR3 reads CASSLSDSEAFF. CDR3 sequence (DNA): TGCGCCAGCAGCTTGTCAGATTCTGAAGCTTTCTTT. This rearrangement joins TRBV5-1 to TRBJ1-1; D not resolved. CDR3 length: 12 amino acids. V was shortened by 1 base and J by 6 bases, with 7 bases between the two germline ends. Germline assignment: CDR1 SGHRS and CDR2 YFSETQ.

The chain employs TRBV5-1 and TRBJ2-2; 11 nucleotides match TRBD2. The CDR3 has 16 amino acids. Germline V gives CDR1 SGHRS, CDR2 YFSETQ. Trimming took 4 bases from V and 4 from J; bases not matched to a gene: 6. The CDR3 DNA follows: TGCGCCAGCAGCCGGGATAGCGGGAGGGCCACCGGGGAGCTGTTTTTT. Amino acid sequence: CASSRDSGRATGELFF.

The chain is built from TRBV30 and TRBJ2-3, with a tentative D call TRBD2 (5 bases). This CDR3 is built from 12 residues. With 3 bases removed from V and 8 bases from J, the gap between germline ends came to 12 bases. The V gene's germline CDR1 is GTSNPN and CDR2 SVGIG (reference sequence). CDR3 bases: TGTGCCTGGAGCCCAATCGGGGTTACGCAGTATTTT. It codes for CAWSPIGVTQYF.

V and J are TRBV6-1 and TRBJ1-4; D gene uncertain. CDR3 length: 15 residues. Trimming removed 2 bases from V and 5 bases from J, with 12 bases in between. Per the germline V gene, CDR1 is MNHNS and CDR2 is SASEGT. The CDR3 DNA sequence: TGTGCCAGCAGTGAATACGCGGTTTTGAATGAAAAACTGTTTTTT. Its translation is CASSEYAVLNEKLFF.

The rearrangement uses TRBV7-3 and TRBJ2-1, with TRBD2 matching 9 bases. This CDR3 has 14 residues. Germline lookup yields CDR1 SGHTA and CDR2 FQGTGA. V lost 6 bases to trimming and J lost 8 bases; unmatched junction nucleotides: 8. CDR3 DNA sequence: TGTGCCAGCAGATTTAGCGGGAGCGGCTATGAGCAGTTCTTC. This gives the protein CASRFSGSGYEQFF.

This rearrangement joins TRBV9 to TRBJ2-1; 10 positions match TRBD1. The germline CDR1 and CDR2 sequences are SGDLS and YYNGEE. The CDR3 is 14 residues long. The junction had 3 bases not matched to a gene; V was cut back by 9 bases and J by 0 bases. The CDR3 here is CATGTGVSYNEQFF. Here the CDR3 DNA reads TGTGCCACGGGGACAGGGGTCTCCTACAATGAGCAGTTCTTC.

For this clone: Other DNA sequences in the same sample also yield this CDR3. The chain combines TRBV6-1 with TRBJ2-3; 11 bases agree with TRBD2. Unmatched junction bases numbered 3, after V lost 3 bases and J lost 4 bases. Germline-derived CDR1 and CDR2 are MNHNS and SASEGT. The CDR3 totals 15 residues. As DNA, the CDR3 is TGTGCCAGCAGTGACCTAGCGGGGGGCCCAGATACGCAGTATTTT. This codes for CASSDLAGGPDTQYF.

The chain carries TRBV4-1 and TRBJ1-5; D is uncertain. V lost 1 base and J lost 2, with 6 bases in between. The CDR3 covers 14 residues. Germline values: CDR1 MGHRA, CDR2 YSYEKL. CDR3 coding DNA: TGCGCCAGCAGCCAAGCAGGTGGCAATCAGCCCCAGCATTTT. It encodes CASSQAGGNQPQHF.

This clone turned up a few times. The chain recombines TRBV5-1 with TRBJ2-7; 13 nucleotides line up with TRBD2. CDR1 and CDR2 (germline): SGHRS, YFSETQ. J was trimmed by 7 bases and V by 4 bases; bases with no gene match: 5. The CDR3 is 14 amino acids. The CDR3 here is CASSDGLAGVEQYF. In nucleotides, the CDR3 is TGCGCCAGCAGCGACGGACTAGCGGGGGTTGAGCAGTACTTC.

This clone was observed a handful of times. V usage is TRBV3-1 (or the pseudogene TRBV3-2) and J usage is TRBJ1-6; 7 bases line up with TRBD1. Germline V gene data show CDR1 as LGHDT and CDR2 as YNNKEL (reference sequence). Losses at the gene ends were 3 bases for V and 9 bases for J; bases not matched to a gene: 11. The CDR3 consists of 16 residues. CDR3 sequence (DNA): TGTGCCAGCAGCCAGTTTACAGGGGCGGTGGGTTCACCCCTCCACTTT. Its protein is CASSQFTGAVGSPLHF.

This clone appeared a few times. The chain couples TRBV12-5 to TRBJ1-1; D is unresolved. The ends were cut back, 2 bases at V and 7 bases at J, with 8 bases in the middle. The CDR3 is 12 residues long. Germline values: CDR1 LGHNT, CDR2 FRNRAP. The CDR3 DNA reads TGTGCTAGTGGTTTGCCCCAGTTTGAAGCTTTCTTT. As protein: CASGLPQFEAFF.